Each of the 20 T cell receptor beta chains below was sequenced from the same sample in a study of blood T cell repertoires in COVID-19. The repertoire was sequenced with immunoSEQ multiplex PCR; TCRdb's copy has only in-frame clones and lacks some. The sample shows 200,000 to 300,000 clones, approximately 86% of them seen only once. The sequencing input was peripheral blood. The receptors were sampled from a man aged 40-49 years who had recovered from COVID-19.

This clone was detected only once. The rearrangement links TRBV10-3 to TRBJ2-7; D gene uncertain. The germline gives CDR1 ENHRY, CDR2 SYGVKD. Trimming shortened V by 3 bases and J by 2 bases, and 17 bases separated the two germline ends. The CDR3 is 16 residues long. Written as DNA, the CDR3 is TGTGCCATCAGTGATATTGACACCACCTCAACCTACGAGCAGTACTTC. It yields the protein CAISDIDTTSTYEQYF.

The J gene is TRBJ1-1, the V gene TRBV9, with a weak D call TRBD1 (5 bases). The V gene lost 4 bases and the J gene lost 1 base, with 11 bases spanning the gap. This CDR3 region has 14 residues. Germline assignment: CDR1 SGDLS and CDR2 YYNGEE. CDR3 DNA sequence: TGTGCCAGCAGCCGCGGGGGGAGGAACACTGAAGCTTTCTTT. Translated, it gives CASSRGGRNTEAFF.

The V call is TRBV25-1, the J call TRBJ2-1; D uncertain. Trimming stripped 4 bases from V and 10 bases from J, with 11 bases between. Germline lookup yields CDR1 MGHDK and CDR2 SYGVNS. The CDR3 runs to 12 residues. This chain's CDR3 is CASSVLNGEQFF. CDR3 nucleotide sequence: TGTGCCAGCAGTGTCCTGAACGGGGAGCAGTTCTTC.

The V call is TRBV19, the J call TRBJ2-1, with D possibly matching TRBD2 (5 bases). The CDR3 runs to 15 residues. Looked up from germline, CDR1 is LNHDA and CDR2 is SQIVND (reference sequence). V was pared by 5 bases and J by 8 bases, with 19 bases between. As DNA, the CDR3 is TGTGCCAGTAGTGCCGGGATTCGGGCTGTCCATGAGCAGTTCTTC. Translated, it gives CASSAGIRAVHEQFF.

This chain joins TRBV5-8 and TRBJ1-5; D not certain. This CDR3 is built from 15 residues. V lost 2 bases and J lost 0, with 9 bases in between. The germline gives CDR1 SGHTS, CDR2 YDEGEE. DNA for the CDR3: TGTGCCAGCAGCTTTGGCGGGATTAGCAATCAGCCCCAGCATTTT. The encoded protein is CASSFGGISNQPQHF.

The rearrangement uses TRBV10-2 and TRBJ2-7, with D possibly matching TRBD1 (6 bases). Germline values: CDR1 WSHSY, CDR2 SAAADI. The CDR3 contains 15 residues. The germline V and J ends were trimmed by 4 bases and 2 bases, with 15 bases remaining between them. As DNA, the CDR3 is TGCGCCAGCAGTGGCCTAGGGGACACCGCCTACGAGCAGTACTTC. It is translated as CASSGLGDTAYEQYF.

This clone was picked up one time. The chain recombines TRBV7-3 with TRBJ2-3; D is uncertain. The CDR3 has 13 residues. Per the germline V gene, CDR1 is SGHTA and CDR2 is FQGTGA. Trimming removed 5 bases from V and 3 bases from J, with 9 bases in between. The CDR3 is CASSPRMTDTQYF. The CDR3 coding sequence is TGTGCCAGCAGCCCTAGGATGACAGATACGCAGTATTTT.

This clone has a single count. This chain links TRBV6-5 with TRBJ2-5; 7 bases map to TRBD1. CDR1 and CDR2 from the germline V gene are MNHEY and SVGAGI. V trimming: 5 bases; J trimming: 9 bases; junction bases outside the gene matches: 9. The CDR3 totals 13 residues. As DNA, the CDR3 is TGTGCCAGCAGTCACAGGGGCCTTGGGGCCCAGTACTTC. Its protein product is CASSHRGLGAQYF.

J is TRBJ2-2 and V is TRBV19; 10 bases are shared with TRBD1. Germline CDR1 is LNHDA and CDR2 is SQIVND (reference sequence). The CDR3 consists of 16 residues. The V segment lost 3 bases and the J segment 5 bases; nucleotides outside the gene matches: 6. The CDR3 DNA is TGTGCCAGTAGTATGCCCGGGACAGGGGTGACCGGGGAGCTGTTTTTT. It codes for CASSMPGTGVTGELFF.

The chain carries TRBV5-4 and TRBJ2-6; 7 bases align to TRBD2. V trimming: 4 bases; J trimming: 4 bases; junction bases outside the gene matches: 11. CDR1 and CDR2 (germline): SGHNT, YYREEE (reference sequence). The CDR3 is 17 amino acids. This CDR3 is CASSREAAPHGANVLTF. DNA for the CDR3: TGTGCCAGCAGCCGGGAGGCTGCCCCCCACGGGGCCAACGTCCTGACTTTC.

The table lists this clone with many counts. This sequence joins TRBV4-1 and TRBJ2-7; the match to TRBD2 covers 7 bases. The germline V gene encodes CDR1 MGHRA and CDR2 YSYEKL. J was trimmed by 2 bases and V by 1 base; bases with no gene match: 5. This CDR3 has 15 residues. CDR3 coding DNA: TGCGCCAGCAGCCAAGCCGAGGGACTACCCTACGAGCAGTACTTC. Translated: CASSQAEGLPYEQYF.

This clone has more than one count but fewer than ten. The chain employs TRBV5-5 and TRBJ1-1; no definite D call. V dropped 4 bases and J dropped 4 bases, with 20 bases sitting between them. Germline assignment: CDR1 SGHKS and CDR2 YYEKEE (reference sequence). This CDR3 region has 16 residues. As DNA, the CDR3 is TGTGCCAGCAGCCCAAGATGGACGCGGGTACTCACTGAAGCTTTCTTT. Translated, it gives CASSPRWTRVLTEAFF.

The count of this clone is one. The chain joins TRBV27 to TRBJ1-2; D unclear. CDR1 and CDR2 (germline): MNHEY, SMNVEV (reference sequence). With 2 bases removed from V and 2 bases from J, the gap between germline ends came to 6 bases. The CDR3 has 13 residues. CDR3 loop: CASSLRENYGYTF. CDR3 DNA: TGTGCCAGCAGTTTACGGGAGAACTATGGCTACACCTTC.

The genes are TRBV9 and TRBJ1-1; 9 bases are shared with TRBD1. V dropped 3 bases and J dropped 8; count of bases not matched to a gene: 17. Germline V gene lookup returns CDR1 SGDLS and CDR2 YYNGEE. The CDR3 has 17 amino acids. Here the CDR3 DNA reads TGTGCCAGCAGCGAACCAACCCTCGGACAGGGGAGGTTGGAAGCTTTCTTT. Translated: CASSEPTLGQGRLEAFF.

This chain uses TRBV7-8 with TRBJ2-5; TRBD2 is a possible D gene (5 bases). V lost 1 base, J lost 5 bases, and 11 bases lay in between. CDR3 length: 14 amino acids. Germline CDR1 reads SGHVS; CDR2 reads FQNEAQ. CDR3 loop: CASSLVPRGETQYF. CDR3 nucleotide sequence: TGTGCCAGCAGCTTAGTGCCTAGAGGGGAGACCCAGTACTTC.

The sample holds one count of this clone. The genes are TRBV7-8 and TRBJ2-7; the D gene is possibly TRBD1 (5 bases). The length of the CDR3 is 14 residues. CDR1 and CDR2 from the germline V gene are SGHVS and FQNEAQ. V shed 4 bases and J shed 4 bases, with 14 bases lying between them. The CDR3 nucleotides are TGTGCCAGCAGCTACGTCAGGGTTCAGTACGAGCAGTACTTC. Its protein is CASSYVRVQYEQYF. Filled out from reference TRBV7-8 and TRBJ2-7, the complete variable domain reads GAGVSQSPRYKVAKRGQDVALRCDPISGHVSLFWYQQALGQGPEFLTYFQNEAQLDKSGLPSDRFFAERPEGSVSTLKIQRTQQEDSAVYLCASSYVRVQYEQYFGPGTRLTVT.

The chain joins TRBV28 to TRBJ2-7; TRBD1 matches at 7 bases. The V and J ends lost 8 bases and 2 bases, in that order; junction bases with no gene match: 9. Germline CDR1 and CDR2: MDHEN and SYDVKM. The CDR3 has 14 residues. CDR3 nucleotide sequence: TGTGCCAGCGGACGTAAAGGGACAGCCTACGAGCAGTACTTC. The encoded protein is CASGRKGTAYEQYF. Complete variable domain (other parts from reference TRBV28 and TRBJ2-7): DVKVTQSSRYLVKRTGEKVFLECVQDMDHENMFWYRQDPGLGLRLIYFSYDVKMKEKGDIPEGYSVSREKKERFSLILESASTNQTSMYLCASGRKGTAYEQYFGPGTRLTVT.

The genes are TRBV2 and TRBJ2-5; TRBD2 aligns across 14 bases. The V gene end was trimmed by 7 bases and the J gene end by 4 bases; junction bases not matched to a gene: 11. Germline V CDR1 and CDR2: SNHLY, FYNNEI. CDR3 length: 17 residues. In DNA, the CDR3 is TGTGCCAGCACCATGCCGGGACTAGCGGGGGCGGGAGAGACCCAGTACTTC. The encoded protein is CASTMPGLAGAGETQYF. Full variable domain (missing parts from reference TRBV2 and TRBJ2-5): EPEVTQTPSHQVTQMGQEVILRCVPISNHLYFYWYRQILGQKVEFLVSFYNNEISEKSEIFDDQFSVERPDGSNFTLKIRSTKLEDSAMYFCASTMPGLAGAGETQYFGPGTRLLVL.

J is TRBJ2-2 and V is TRBV5-6, with unresolved D. This CDR3 has 13 residues. The V and J ends lost 3 bases and 6 bases respectively, with 9 bases between them. The germline CDR1 and CDR2 sequences are SGHDT and YYEEEE. Here the CDR3 DNA reads TGTGCCAGCAGCTCTCAGGTGTCCGGGGAGCTGTTTTTT. It specifies CASSSQVSGELFF.

The chain uses TRBV5-1 and TRBJ2-5; D is ambiguous. The germline V gene encodes CDR1 SGHRS and CDR2 YFSETQ. V was shortened by 7 bases and J by 1 base, with 11 bases between the two germline ends. The CDR3 runs 13 residues. As DNA, the CDR3 is TGCGCCAGCGGCCTTTGGAGCCAAGAGACCCAGTACTTC. Protein: CASGLWSQETQYF.